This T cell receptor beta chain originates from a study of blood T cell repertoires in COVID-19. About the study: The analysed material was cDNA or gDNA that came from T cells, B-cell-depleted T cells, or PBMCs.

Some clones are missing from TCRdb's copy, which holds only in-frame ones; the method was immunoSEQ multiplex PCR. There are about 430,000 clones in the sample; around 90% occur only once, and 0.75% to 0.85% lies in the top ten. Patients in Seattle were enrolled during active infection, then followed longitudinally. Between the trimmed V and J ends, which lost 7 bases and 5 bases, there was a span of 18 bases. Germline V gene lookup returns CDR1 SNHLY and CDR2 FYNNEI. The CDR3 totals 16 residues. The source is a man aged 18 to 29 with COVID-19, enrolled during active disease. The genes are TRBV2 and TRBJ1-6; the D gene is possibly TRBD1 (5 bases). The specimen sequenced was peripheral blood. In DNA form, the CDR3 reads TGTGCCAGCACCCCCGGACACATGATAAATAATTCACCCCTCCACTTT. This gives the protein CASTPGHMINNSPLHF.